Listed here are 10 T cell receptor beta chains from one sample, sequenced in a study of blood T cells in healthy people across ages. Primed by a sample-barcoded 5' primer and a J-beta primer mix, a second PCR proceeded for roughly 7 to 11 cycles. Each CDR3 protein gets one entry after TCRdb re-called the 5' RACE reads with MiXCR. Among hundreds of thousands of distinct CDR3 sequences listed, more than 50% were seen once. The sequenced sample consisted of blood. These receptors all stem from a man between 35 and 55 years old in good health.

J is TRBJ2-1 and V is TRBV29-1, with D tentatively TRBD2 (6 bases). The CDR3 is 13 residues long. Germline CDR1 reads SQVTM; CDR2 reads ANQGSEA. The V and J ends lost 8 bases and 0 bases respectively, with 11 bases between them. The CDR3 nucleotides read TGCAGCTCTGACGGGAGCTCCTACAATGAGCAGTTCTTC. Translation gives CSSDGSSYNEQFF.

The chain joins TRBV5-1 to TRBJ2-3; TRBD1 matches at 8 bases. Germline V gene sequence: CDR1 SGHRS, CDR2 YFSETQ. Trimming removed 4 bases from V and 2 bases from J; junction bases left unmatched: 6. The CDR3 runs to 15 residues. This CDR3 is CASSRTGRNTDTQYF. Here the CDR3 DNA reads TGCGCCAGCAGCAGGACAGGGAGGAACACAGATACGCAGTATTTT.

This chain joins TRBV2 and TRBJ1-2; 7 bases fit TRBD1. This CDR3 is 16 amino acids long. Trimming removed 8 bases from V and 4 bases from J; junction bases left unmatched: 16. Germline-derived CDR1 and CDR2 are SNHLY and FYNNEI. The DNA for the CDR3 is TGTGCCAGCCAGGCCGACAGGGCGGGTAGTGTCTATGGCTACACCTTC. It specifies CASQADRAGSVYGYTF.

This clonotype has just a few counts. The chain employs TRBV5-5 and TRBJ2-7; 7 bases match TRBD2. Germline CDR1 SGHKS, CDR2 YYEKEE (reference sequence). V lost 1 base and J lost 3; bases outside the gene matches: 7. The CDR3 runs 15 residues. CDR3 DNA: TGTGCCAGCAGCTTGTCCCAGGGAGGGGACTACGAGCAGTACTTC. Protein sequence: CASSLSQGGDYEQYF. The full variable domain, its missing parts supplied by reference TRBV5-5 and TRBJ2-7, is DAGVTQSPTHLIKTRGQQVTLRCSPISGHKSVSWYQQVLGQGPQFIFQYYEKEERGRGNFPDRFSARQFPNYSSELNVNALLLGDSALYLCASSLSQGGDYEQYFGPGTRLTVT.

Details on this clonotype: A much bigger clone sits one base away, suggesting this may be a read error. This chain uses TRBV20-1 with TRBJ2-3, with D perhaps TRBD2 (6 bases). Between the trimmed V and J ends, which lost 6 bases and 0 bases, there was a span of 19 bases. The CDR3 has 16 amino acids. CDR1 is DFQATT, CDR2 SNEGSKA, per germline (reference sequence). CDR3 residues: CSARPPPGLSTDTQYF. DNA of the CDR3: TGCAGTGCCCGTCCCCCACCGGGACTTAGCACAGATACGCAGTATTTT.

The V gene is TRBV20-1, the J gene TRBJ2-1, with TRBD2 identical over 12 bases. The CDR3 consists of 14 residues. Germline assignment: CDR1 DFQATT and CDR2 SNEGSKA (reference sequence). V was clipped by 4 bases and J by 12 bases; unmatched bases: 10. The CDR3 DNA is TGCAGTGCTAAAGGACTAGCGGGAAAGGGAGGGCAGTTCTTC. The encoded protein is CSAKGLAGKGGQFF.

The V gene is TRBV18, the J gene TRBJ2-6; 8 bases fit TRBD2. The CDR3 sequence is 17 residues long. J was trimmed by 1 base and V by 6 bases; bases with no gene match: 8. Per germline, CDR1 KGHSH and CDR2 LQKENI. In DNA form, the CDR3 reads TGTGCCAGCTCGTCAAGCGGGAGAGAGTCTGGGGCCAACGTCCTGACTTTC. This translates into CASSSSGRESGANVLTF.

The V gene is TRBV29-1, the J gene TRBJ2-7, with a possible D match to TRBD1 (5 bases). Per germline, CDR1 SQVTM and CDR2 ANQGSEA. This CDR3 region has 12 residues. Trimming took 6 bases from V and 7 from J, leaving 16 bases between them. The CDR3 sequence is CSVRGKSGEQYF. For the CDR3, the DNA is TGCAGCGTGCGTGGGAAGTCAGGGGAGCAGTACTTC.

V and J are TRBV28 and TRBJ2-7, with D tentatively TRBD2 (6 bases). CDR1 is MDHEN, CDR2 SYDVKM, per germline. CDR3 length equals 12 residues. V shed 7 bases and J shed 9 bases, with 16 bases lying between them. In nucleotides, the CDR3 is TGTGCCAGCACAACCGGGACTTCTATGCAGTACTTC. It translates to CASTTGTSMQYF. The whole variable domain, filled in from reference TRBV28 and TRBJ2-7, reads DVKVTQSSRYLVKRTGEKVFLECVQDMDHENMFWYRQDPGLGLRLIYFSYDVKMKEKGDIPEGYSVSREKKERFSLILESASTNQTSMYLCASTTGTSMQYFGPGTRLTVT.

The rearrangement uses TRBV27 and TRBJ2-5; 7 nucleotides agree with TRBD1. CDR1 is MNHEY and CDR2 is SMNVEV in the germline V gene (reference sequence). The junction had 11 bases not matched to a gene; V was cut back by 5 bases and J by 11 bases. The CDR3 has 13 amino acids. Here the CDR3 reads CASSRNRGDEQYF. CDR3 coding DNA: TGTGCCAGCAGTCGTAACAGGGGCGATGAGCAGTACTTC.